The 23 T cell receptor beta chains given below trace back to one sample, sequenced in a study of T cell responses to AZD1222 COVID-19 vaccine. Profiled with immunoSEQ multiplex PCR; TCRdb holds only in-frame clones, not every one. The table shows 90,000 to 130,000 clones, with about 95% occurring only once. Sample: peripheral blood, taken 28 days after the second AZD1222 dose. The source is an adult who received the AZD1222 COVID-19 vaccine.

The V gene is TRBV15, the J gene TRBJ1-6; D unresolved. V dropped 0 bases and J dropped 7 bases, with 13 bases sitting between them. CDR1 and CDR2 (germline): LNHNV, YYDKDF (reference sequence). The CDR3 is 16 amino acids. The CDR3 nucleotides are TGTGCCACCAGCAGAGATCAGGCAGTACAGAATTCACCCCTCCACTTT. Its protein is CATSRDQAVQNSPLHF.

The V gene is TRBV29-1, the J gene TRBJ1-4; TRBD1 might be the D (5 bases). CDR1 and CDR2 from the germline V gene are SQVTM and ANQGSEA. The CDR3 has 13 amino acids. Trimming removed 7 bases from V and 2 bases from J, with 11 bases in between. The CDR3 is CSAVGTTNEKLFF. CDR3 in DNA: TGCAGCGCCGTAGGGACTACTAATGAAAAACTGTTTTTT.

The chain carries TRBV5-1 and TRBJ1-5; D not certain. Germline V gives CDR1 SGHRS, CDR2 YFSETQ. Trimming pared 6 bases from V and 6 bases from J, leaving 7 bases between. The CDR3 is 11 amino acids. CDR3 region: CASKWTQPQHF. CDR3 sequence (DNA): TGCGCCAGCAAATGGACTCAGCCCCAGCATTTT.

This chain connects TRBV6-5 to TRBJ2-7, with 9 bases that match TRBD1. CDR3 size: 15 residues. With 6 bases clipped from V and 3 bases from J, the junction kept 9 bases outside the gene matches. Germline CDR1 MNHEY, CDR2 SVGAGI. The CDR3 reads CASRTTGTGIYEQYF. The CDR3, as DNA: TGTGCCAGCAGAACTACCGGGACAGGGATCTACGAGCAGTACTTC.

In this sample, this clone turned up once. V usage is TRBV5-5 and J usage is TRBJ1-1; TRBD1 might be the D (5 bases). The CDR3 totals 16 residues. Looked up from germline, CDR1 is SGHKS and CDR2 is YYEKEE (reference sequence). V lost 2 bases to trimming and J lost 6 bases, with 20 bases between them. CDR3: CASSFSLGDGIPEAFF. The DNA for the CDR3 is TGTGCCAGCAGCTTCTCGTTAGGGGATGGGATCCCTGAAGCTTTCTTT.

The chain combines TRBV12-3 or TRBV12-4 with TRBJ2-7; TRBD1 matches at 7 bases. The CDR3 covers 13 residues. Trimming at V came to 7 bases and at J to 4 bases, leaving 7 bases not matched to a gene. CDR3 loop: CASKLTGVYEQYF. As DNA, the CDR3 is TGTGCCAGCAAATTAACAGGGGTTTACGAGCAGTACTTC.

V is TRBV5-1 and J is TRBJ2-2; 11 bases align to TRBD2. The V gene end was trimmed by 6 bases and the J gene end by 4 bases; junction bases not matched to a gene: 8. Germline V lookup: CDR1 SGHRS, CDR2 YFSETQ. CDR3 length equals 16 residues. CDR3 nucleotides: TGCGCCAGCATGGAGACTAGCGGGGACCCCACCGGGGAGCTGTTTTTT. It is translated as CASMETSGDPTGELFF.

The rearrangement uses TRBV3-1 (or the pseudogene TRBV3-2) and TRBJ1-5, with TRBD1 as a possible D gene (6 bases). The germline V gene encodes CDR1 LGHDT and CDR2 YNNKEL (reference sequence). This CDR3 is built from 14 residues. V shed 1 base and J shed 16 bases, with 20 bases lying between them. The chain's CDR3 is CASSQGSWGQVRHF. The CDR3, as DNA: TGTGCCAGCAGCCAAGGATCGTGGGGGCAGGTGAGACATTTT.

This rearrangement joins TRBV28 to TRBJ1-2; D is possibly TRBD1 (5 bases). Germline assignment: CDR1 MDHEN and CDR2 SYDVKM. This CDR3 comprises 17 residues. Trimming cost V 4 bases and J 5 bases, with 23 bases left between them. The CDR3 DNA reads TGTGCCAGCAGTTCGACACAGCTGCAGGGACCCGGGTATGGCTACACCTTC. Its translation is CASSSTQLQGPGYGYTF.

The rearrangement joins TRBV5-1 to TRBJ1-1; D not certain. V lost 4 bases and J 2 bases, leaving 12 bases between the germline ends. CDR3 size: 14 residues. Germline lookup yields CDR1 SGHRS and CDR2 YFSETQ. The CDR3 nucleotides read TGCGCCAGCAGCCCCCCTTCCCGTAACACTGAAGCTTTCTTT. It encodes CASSPPSRNTEAFF.

This chain links TRBV5-1 with TRBJ1-2; D unclear. The CDR3 contains 11 residues. Germline V gives CDR1 SGHRS, CDR2 YFSETQ. Trimming took off 2 bases at V and 10 bases at J, with 9 bases between the two ends. Here the CDR3 reads CASSFSDDYTF. CDR3 DNA: TGCGCCAGCAGCTTCTCGGACGACTACACCTTC.

This chain uses TRBV6-6 with TRBJ2-2, with TRBD1 matching 8 bases. Germline V gives CDR1 MNHNY, CDR2 SVGAGI (reference sequence). With 3 bases clipped from V and 2 bases from J, the junction kept 5 bases outside the gene matches. This CDR3 region has 16 residues. CDR3 protein: CASSYSAGGNTGELFF. The DNA for the CDR3 is TGTGCCAGCAGTTATTCGGCAGGGGGCAACACCGGGGAGCTGTTTTTT.

V usage is TRBV7-8 and J usage is TRBJ1-2; no clear D gene. CDR1 SGHVS and CDR2 FQNEAQ come from the germline V gene. The CDR3 extends over 13 amino acids. V gave up 0 bases and J gave up 4 bases, with 6 bases separating them. CDR3 DNA: TGTGCCAGCAGCTTAGCGTCCACCTATGGCTACACCTTC. It yields the protein CASSLASTYGYTF.

V is TRBV10-2 and J is TRBJ1-1; D not certain. The V gene's germline CDR1 is WSHSY and CDR2 SAAADI. The CDR3 is 14 amino acids. Trimming took 7 bases from V and 1 from J, leaving 13 bases between them. The CDR3 bases are TGCGCCAGCAAGGTTACGGCAGGGAACACTGAAGCTTTCTTT. Protein sequence: CASKVTAGNTEAFF.

The V call is TRBV3-1 (or the pseudogene TRBV3-2), the J call TRBJ2-5; no definite D call. This CDR3 comprises 13 residues. Trimming took off 2 bases at V and 2 bases at J, with 6 bases between the two ends. Germline CDR1 is LGHDT and CDR2 is YNNKEL (reference sequence). The CDR3 reads CASSQLDQETQYF. The CDR3, as DNA: TGTGCCAGCAGCCAATTGGATCAAGAGACCCAGTACTTC.

The chain joins TRBV27 to TRBJ1-4; a weak D match, TRBD1 (6 bases). Germline CDR1 reads MNHEY; CDR2 reads SMNVEV (reference sequence). V lost 2 bases, J lost 10 bases, and 17 bases lay in between. This CDR3 region has 15 residues. The CDR3 sequence is CASSLEGGRLVKLFF. In DNA, the CDR3 is TGTGCCAGCAGTTTAGAGGGGGGGCGGTTAGTAAAACTGTTTTTT.

The chain carries TRBV5-5 and TRBJ1-1; D might be TRBD1 (5 bases). V lost 2 bases and J lost 1, with 9 bases in between. Germline CDR1 is SGHKS and CDR2 is YYEKEE (reference sequence). This CDR3 region has 14 residues. Here the CDR3 reads CASSFGAANTEAFF. CDR3 DNA: TGTGCCAGCAGCTTCGGGGCAGCGAACACTGAAGCTTTCTTT.

The chain is built from TRBV27 and TRBJ1-2; D gene unclear. The V end lost 1 base, the J end lost 3 bases, and 12 bases lay between the germline ends. There are 15 residues in the CDR3. Germline CDR1 and CDR2: MNHEY and SMNVEV (reference sequence). CDR3 in amino acids: CASSLLGLGHYGYTF. In DNA, the CDR3 is TGTGCCAGCAGTTTATTGGGCCTTGGCCACTATGGCTACACCTTC.

This chain uses TRBV7-9 with TRBJ2-7; D may be TRBD2 (6 bases). CDR3 length: 16 residues. The germline gives CDR1 SEHNR, CDR2 FQNEAQ (reference sequence). Trimming stripped 4 bases from V and 3 bases from J, with 19 bases between. The CDR3 DNA is TGTGCCAGCAGCTCCCCTTCGGGCGGGGACCTCTACGAGCAGTACTTC. It is translated as CASSSPSGGDLYEQYF.

This clone has just one count. The chain has TRBV7-9 and TRBJ1-5, with D possibly being TRBD1 (5 bases). The V gene's germline CDR1 is SEHNR and CDR2 FQNEAQ (reference sequence). This CDR3 has 15 residues. V was shortened by 6 bases and J by 4 bases, with 16 bases between the two germline ends. CDR3 region: CASSSGRSPNQPQHF. CDR3 in DNA: TGTGCCAGCAGTTCAGGGAGATCCCCTAATCAGCCCCAGCATTTT.

The rearrangement uses TRBV5-1 and TRBJ2-7; D is possibly TRBD2 (5 bases). The CDR3 extends over 18 amino acids. Germline V gene sequence: CDR1 SGHRS, CDR2 YFSETQ. The V and J ends lost 1 base and 2 bases respectively, with 22 bases between them. This CDR3 is CASSLRHMGVNPPYEQYF. The CDR3 DNA follows: TGCGCCAGCAGCTTGAGGCACATGGGAGTTAACCCCCCCTACGAGCAGTACTTC.

V and J are TRBV19 and TRBJ2-2, with D possibly matching TRBD1 (5 bases). Germline values: CDR1 LNHDA, CDR2 SQIVND (reference sequence). Trimming removed 7 bases from V and 1 base from J, with 10 bases in between. CDR3 length: 14 amino acids. The CDR3 loop is CASKRTLNTGELFF. The CDR3 nucleotides read TGTGCCAGTAAGAGGACATTGAACACCGGGGAGCTGTTTTTT. The full variable domain, with the rest looked up from reference TRBV19 and TRBJ2-2, is DGGITQSPKYLFRKEGQNVTLSCEQNLNHDAMYWYRQDPGQGLRLIYYSQIVNDFQKGDIAEGYSVSREKKESFPLTVTSAQKNPTAFYLCASKRTLNTGELFFGEGSRLTVL.

V and J are TRBV13 and TRBJ2-5; tentatively, D is TRBD1 (6 bases). V shed 5 bases and J shed 5 bases, with 12 bases lying between them. This CDR3 has 13 amino acids. The V gene's germline CDR1 is PRHDT and CDR2 FYEKMQ (reference sequence). The CDR3 DNA is TGTGCCAGCAGCCCGGAAAGGGGGGAGACCCAGTACTTC. Its translation is CASSPERGETQYF.